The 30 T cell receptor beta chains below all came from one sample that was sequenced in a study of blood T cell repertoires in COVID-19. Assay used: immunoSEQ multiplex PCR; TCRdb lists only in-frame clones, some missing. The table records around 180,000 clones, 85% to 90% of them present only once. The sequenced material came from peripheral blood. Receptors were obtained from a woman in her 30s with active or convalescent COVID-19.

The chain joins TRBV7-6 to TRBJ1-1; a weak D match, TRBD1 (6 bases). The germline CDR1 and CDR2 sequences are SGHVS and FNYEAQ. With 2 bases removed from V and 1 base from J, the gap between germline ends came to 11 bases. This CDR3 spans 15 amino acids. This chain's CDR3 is CASSLSVGGNTEAFF. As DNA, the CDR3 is TGTGCCAGCAGCTTATCGGTAGGGGGGAACACTGAAGCTTTCTTT. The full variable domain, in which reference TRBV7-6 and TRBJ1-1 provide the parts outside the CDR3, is GAGVSQSPRYKVTKRGQDVALRCDPISGHVSLYWYRQALGQGPEFLTYFNYEAQQDKSGLPNDRFSAERPEGSISTLTIQRTEQRDSAMYRCASSLSVGGNTEAFFGQGTRLTVV.

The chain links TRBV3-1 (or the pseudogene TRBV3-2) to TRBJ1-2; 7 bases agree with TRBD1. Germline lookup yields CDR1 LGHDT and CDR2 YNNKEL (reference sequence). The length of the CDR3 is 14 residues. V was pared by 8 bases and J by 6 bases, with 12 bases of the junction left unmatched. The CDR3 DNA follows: TGTGCCAGCGCCGCTACCCGGACAGGCCATGGCTACACCTTC. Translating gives CASAATRTGHGYTF.

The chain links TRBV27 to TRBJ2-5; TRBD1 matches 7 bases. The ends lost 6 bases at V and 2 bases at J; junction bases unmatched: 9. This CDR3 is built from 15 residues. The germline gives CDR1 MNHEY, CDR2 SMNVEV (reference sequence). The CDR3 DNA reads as TGTGCCAGCAGGATTAGGGGGCGCGTTCAAGAGACCCAGTACTTC. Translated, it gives CASRIRGRVQETQYF.

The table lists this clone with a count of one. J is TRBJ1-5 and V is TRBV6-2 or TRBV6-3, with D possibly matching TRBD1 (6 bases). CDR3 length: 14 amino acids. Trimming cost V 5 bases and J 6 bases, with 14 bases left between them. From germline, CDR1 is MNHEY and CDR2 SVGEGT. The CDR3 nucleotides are TGTGCCAGCAGTAGACAGGCGGGGGGTCAGCCCCAGCATTTT. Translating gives CASSRQAGGQPQHF.

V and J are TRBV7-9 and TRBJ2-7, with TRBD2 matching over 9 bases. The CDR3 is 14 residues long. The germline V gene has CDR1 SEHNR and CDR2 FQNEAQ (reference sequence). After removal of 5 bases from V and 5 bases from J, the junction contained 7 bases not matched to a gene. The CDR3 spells CASSPGAGGDEQYF. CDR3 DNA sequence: TGTGCCAGCAGCCCCGGCGCGGGGGGGGACGAGCAGTACTTC.

This CDR3 reads CAWRLTPDRGHGYTF. The CDR3 DNA reads TGTGCCTGGAGATTGACTCCCGACAGGGGGCATGGCTACACCTTC. The chain uses TRBV30 and TRBJ1-2; 10 bases fit TRBD1. Germline CDR1 and CDR2: GTSNPN and SVGIG (reference sequence). Trimming cost V 3 bases and J 6 bases; bases outside gene matches: 10. CDR3 length: 15 amino acids.

CDR3 loop: CASSGLLGGGKRGEAFF. The DNA of the CDR3 is TGTGCCAGCAGCGGCCTCCTTGGGGGGGGAAAACGGGGTGAAGCTTTCTTT. The chain carries TRBV7-2 and TRBJ1-1; tentative D call: TRBD1 (5 bases). Germline loops: CDR1 SGHTA, CDR2 FQGNSA. V dropped 5 bases and J dropped 7 bases, with 26 bases sitting between them. This CDR3 is built from 17 residues.

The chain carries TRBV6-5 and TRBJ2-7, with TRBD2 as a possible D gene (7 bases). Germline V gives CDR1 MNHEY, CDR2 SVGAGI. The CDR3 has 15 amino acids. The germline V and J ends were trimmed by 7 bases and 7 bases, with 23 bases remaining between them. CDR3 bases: TGTGCCAGCAAACCCTGGGGGGGCCGGAGGGGTGAGCAGTACTTC. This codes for CASKPWGGRRGEQYF.

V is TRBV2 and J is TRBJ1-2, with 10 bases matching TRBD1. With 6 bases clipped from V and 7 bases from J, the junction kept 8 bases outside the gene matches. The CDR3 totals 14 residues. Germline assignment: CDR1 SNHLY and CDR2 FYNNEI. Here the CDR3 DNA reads TGTGCCAGCAGAAGTCGACAGGGGGCAGGTGGCTACACCTTC. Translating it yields CASRSRQGAGGYTF.

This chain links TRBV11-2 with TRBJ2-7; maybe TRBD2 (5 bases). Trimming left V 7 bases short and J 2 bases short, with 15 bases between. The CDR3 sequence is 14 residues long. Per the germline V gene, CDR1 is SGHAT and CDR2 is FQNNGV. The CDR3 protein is CASTIGGRTYEQYF. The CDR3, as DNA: TGTGCCAGCACCATTGGAGGACGGACCTACGAGCAGTACTTC.

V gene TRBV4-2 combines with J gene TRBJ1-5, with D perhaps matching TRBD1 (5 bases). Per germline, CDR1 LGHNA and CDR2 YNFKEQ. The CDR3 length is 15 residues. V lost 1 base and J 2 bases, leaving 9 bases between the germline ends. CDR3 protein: CASSQGGGGNQPQHF. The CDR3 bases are TGTGCCAGCAGCCAAGGGGGAGGGGGCAATCAGCCCCAGCATTTT.

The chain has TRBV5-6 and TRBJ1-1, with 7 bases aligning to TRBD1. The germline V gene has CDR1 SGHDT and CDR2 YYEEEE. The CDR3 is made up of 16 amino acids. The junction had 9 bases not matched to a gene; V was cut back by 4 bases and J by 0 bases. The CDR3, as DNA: TGTGCCAGCAGCGCACCCGACAGGGCACTGAACACTGAAGCTTTCTTT. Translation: CASSAPDRALNTEAFF. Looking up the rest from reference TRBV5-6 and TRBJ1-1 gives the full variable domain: DAGVTQSPTHLIKTRGQQVTLRCSPKSGHDTVSWYQQALGQGPQFIFQYYEEEERQRGNFPDRFSGHQFPNYSSELNVNALLLGDSALYLCASSAPDRALNTEAFFGQGTRLTVV.

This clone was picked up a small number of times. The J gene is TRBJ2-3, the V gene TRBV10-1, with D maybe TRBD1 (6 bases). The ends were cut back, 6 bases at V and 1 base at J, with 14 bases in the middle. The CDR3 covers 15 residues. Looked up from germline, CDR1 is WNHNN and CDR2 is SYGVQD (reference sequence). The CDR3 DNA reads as TGCGCCAGCAGCGATACAGGGTATGGCACAGATACGCAGTATTTT. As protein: CASSDTGYGTDTQYF.

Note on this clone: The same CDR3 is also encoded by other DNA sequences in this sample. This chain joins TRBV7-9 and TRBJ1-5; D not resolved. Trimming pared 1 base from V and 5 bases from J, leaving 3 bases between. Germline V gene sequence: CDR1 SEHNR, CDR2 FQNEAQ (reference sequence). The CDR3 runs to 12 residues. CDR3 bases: TGTGCCAGCAGCTTAGGAGATCAGCCCCAGCATTTT. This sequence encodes CASSLGDQPQHF.

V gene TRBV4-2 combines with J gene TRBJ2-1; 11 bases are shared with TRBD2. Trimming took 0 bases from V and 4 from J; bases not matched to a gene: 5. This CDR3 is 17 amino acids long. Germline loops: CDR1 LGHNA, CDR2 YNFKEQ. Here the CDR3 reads CASSQDRGTSGYNEQFF. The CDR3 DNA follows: TGTGCCAGCAGCCAAGATAGGGGGACTAGCGGATACAATGAGCAGTTCTTC.

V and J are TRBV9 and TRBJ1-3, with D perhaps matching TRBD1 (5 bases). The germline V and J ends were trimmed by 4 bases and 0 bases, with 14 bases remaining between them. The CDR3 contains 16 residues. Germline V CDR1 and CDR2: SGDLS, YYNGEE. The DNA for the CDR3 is TGTGCCAGCAGCCCCCCGGGGGAGGGCTCTGGAAACACCATATATTTT. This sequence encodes CASSPPGEGSGNTIYF.

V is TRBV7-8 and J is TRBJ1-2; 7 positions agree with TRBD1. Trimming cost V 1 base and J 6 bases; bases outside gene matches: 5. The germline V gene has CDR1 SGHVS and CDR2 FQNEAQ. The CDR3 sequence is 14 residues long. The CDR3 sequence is CASSLDRGSDGYTF. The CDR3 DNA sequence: TGTGCCAGCAGCTTAGACAGGGGATCGGATGGCTACACCTTC. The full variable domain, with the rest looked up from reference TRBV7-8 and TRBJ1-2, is GAGVSQSPRYKVAKRGQDVALRCDPISGHVSLFWYQQALGQGPEFLTYFQNEAQLDKSGLPSDRFFAERPEGSVSTLKIQRTQQEDSAVYLCASSLDRGSDGYTFGSGTRLTVV.

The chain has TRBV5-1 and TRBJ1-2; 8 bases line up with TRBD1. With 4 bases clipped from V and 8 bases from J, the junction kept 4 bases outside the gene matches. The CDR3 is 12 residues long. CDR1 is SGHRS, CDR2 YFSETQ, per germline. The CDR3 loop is CASSQGAKGYTF. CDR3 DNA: TGCGCCAGCAGCCAGGGGGCTAAGGGCTACACCTTC.

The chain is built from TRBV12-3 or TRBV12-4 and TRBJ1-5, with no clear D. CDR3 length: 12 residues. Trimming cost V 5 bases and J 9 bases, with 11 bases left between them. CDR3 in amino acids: CASSRGLLPQHF. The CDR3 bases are TGTGCCAGCAGTCGTGGGCTTTTGCCCCAGCATTTT.

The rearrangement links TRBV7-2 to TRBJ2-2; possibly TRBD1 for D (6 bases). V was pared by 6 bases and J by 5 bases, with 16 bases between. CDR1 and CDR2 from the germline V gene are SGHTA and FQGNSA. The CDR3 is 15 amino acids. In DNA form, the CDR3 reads TGTGCCAGCAGGCTGGATGGACAGTCAACCGGGGAGCTGTTTTTT. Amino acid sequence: CASRLDGQSTGELFF.

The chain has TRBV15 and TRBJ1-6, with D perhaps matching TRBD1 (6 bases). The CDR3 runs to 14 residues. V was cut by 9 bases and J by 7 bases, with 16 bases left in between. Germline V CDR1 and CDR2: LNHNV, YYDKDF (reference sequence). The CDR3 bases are TGTGCCACTTCGGGGGGGGCAGTAAATTCACCCCTCCACTTT. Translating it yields CATSGGAVNSPLHF.

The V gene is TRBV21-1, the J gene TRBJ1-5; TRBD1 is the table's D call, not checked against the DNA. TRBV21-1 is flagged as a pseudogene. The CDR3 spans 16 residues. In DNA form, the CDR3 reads TGTGCCAGCAACCAGTCTCAGGGTAAGAGCAATCAGCCCCAGCATTTT. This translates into CASNQSQGKSNQPQHF.

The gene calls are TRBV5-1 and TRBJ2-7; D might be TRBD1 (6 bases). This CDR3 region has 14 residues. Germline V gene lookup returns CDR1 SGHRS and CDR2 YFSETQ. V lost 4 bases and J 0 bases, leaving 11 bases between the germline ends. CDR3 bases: TGCGCCAGCAGCATCCGGGACACCTCCTACGAGCAGTACTTC. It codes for CASSIRDTSYEQYF.

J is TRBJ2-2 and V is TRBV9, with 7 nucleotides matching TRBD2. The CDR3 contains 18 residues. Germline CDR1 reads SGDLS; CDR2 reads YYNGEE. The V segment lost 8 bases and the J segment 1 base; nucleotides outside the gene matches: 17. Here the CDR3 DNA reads TGTGCCAGTTCCTCCTCTTGGGGGAGGGCCATGAACACCGGGGAGCTGTTTTTT. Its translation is CASSSSWGRAMNTGELFF.

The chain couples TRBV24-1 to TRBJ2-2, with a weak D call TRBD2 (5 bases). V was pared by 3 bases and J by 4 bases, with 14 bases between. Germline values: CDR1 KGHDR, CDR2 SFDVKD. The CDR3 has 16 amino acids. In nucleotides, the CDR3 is TGTGCCACCAGTGATGGCGTGGCCCGGGGCACCGGGGAGCTGTTTTTT. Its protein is CATSDGVARGTGELFF.

As DNA, the CDR3 is TGTGCCACCACTGTCGTAATGAACACTGAAGCTTTCTTT. It encodes CATTVVMNTEAFF. J is TRBJ1-1 and V is TRBV6-5; D not certain. V was clipped by 10 bases and J by 0 bases, with 12 bases between them. From germline, CDR1 is MNHEY and CDR2 SVGAGI. This CDR3 has 13 amino acids.

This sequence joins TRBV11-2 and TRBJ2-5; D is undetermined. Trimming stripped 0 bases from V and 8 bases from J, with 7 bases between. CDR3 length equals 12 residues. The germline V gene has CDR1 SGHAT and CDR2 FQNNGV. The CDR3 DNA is TGTGCCAGCAGCTTAGATACAAACACCCAGTACTTC. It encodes CASSLDTNTQYF. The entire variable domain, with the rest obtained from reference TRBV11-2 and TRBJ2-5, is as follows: EAGVAQSPRYKIIEKRQSVAFWCNPISGHATLYWYQQILGQGPKLLIQFQNNGVVDDSQLPKDRFSAERLKGVDSTLKIQPAKLEDSAVYLCASSLDTNTQYFGPGTRLLVL.

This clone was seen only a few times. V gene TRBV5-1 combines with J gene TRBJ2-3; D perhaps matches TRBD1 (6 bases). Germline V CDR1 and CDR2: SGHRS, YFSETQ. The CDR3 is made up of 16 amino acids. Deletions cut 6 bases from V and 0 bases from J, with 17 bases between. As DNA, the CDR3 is TGCGCCAGCACCTCAAAATCACAGGGCAGCACAGATACGCAGTATTTT. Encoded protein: CASTSKSQGSTDTQYF.

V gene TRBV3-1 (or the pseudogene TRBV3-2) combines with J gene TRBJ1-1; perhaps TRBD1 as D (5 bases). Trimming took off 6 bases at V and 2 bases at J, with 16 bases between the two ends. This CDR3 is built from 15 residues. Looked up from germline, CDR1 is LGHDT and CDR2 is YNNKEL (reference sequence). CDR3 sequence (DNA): TGTGCCAGCAGACGTGACAGTGGGTCAAACACTGAAGCTTTCTTT. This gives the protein CASRRDSGSNTEAFF.

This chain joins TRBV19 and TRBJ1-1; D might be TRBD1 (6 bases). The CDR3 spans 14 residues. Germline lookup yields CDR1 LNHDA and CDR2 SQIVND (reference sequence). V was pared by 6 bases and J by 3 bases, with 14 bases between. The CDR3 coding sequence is TGTGCCAGTAGCACAGGCACAGGGTACACTGAAGCTTTCTTT. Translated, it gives CASSTGTGYTEAFF.